This T cell receptor (beta chain) was identified during a study of T cell responses to AZD1222 COVID-19 vaccine. Overall study findings and caveats: None of the repertoires were sampled until the peak T cell response had passed. Close to half of all spike-specific TCRs reportedly target regions of the variants that are unmutated. Following two doses of AZD1222, Spike-specific TCR breadth and depth rose. Donor demographics were predominantly white British with a female majority; clonal diversity may be underestimated.

CDR3 length: 11 amino acids. The V gene's germline CDR1 is SNHLY and CDR2 FYNNEI. V shed 6 bases and J shed 8 bases, with 7 bases lying between them. Many counts were recorded for this clone. Its antigen is unknown. Some clones are missing from TCRdb's copy, which holds only in-frame ones; the method was immunoSEQ multiplex PCR. The sample carries more than 85,000 clones, 90% to 95% recorded once. The source was peripheral blood, collected on day 0 of AZD1222 vaccination. The V and J genes are TRBV2 and TRBJ1-4; D is ambiguous. This TCR derives from an adult in good health. Here the CDR3 reads CASRDKEKLFF. The CDR3 bases are TGTGCCAGCAGGGATAAAGAAAAACTGTTTTTT. Looking up the rest from reference TRBV2 and TRBJ1-4 gives the full variable domain: EPEVTQTPSHQVTQMGQEVILRCVPISNHLYFYWYRQILGQKVEFLVSFYNNEISEKSEIFDDQFSVERPDGSNFTLKIRSTKLEDSAMYFCASRDKEKLFFGSGTQLSVL.